These 18 T cell receptor beta chains share one sample of origin, sequenced in a study of blood T cell repertoires in COVID-19. TCRdb's copy holds only in-frame clones and misses some; the assay was immunoSEQ multiplex PCR. Of 200,000 to 250,000 clones listed, roughly 84% are singletons. Sequenced sample: peripheral blood. These receptor sequences come from an elderly woman with active or convalescent COVID-19.

The rearrangement links TRBV7-8 to TRBJ1-4; D uncertain. Germline CDR1 and CDR2: SGHVS and FQNEAQ. The CDR3 runs to 14 residues. With 5 bases removed from V and 5 bases from J, the gap between germline ends came to 12 bases. The CDR3 DNA sequence: TGTGCCAGCAGCATAACAGCGGACAATGAAAAACTGTTTTTT. Its protein product is CASSITADNEKLFF.

This rearrangement joins TRBV5-5 to TRBJ2-3; perhaps TRBD1 as D (6 bases). The CDR3 consists of 14 residues. Germline CDR1 SGHKS, CDR2 YYEKEE (reference sequence). V shed 4 bases and J shed 1 base, with 10 bases lying between them. CDR3 nucleotide sequence: TGTGCCAGCAGCCCAGGGGTTGGCACAGATACGCAGTATTTT. This encodes CASSPGVGTDTQYF.

This chain joins TRBV7-2 and TRBJ1-6; TRBD1 matches at 10 bases. The CDR3 length is 15 residues. The V and J ends lost 6 bases and 8 bases, in that order; junction bases with no gene match: 7. The germline V gene has CDR1 SGHTA and CDR2 FQGNSA. CDR3 protein: CASRETGGGYSPLHF. The CDR3 DNA follows: TGTGCCAGCAGAGAGACAGGGGGCGGTTATTCACCCCTCCACTTT.

The CDR3 loop reads CASSRTGSGKNIQYF. CDR3 sequence (DNA): TGTGCCAGCAGCCGGACAGGGAGTGGCAAAAACATTCAGTACTTC. The chain is built from TRBV28 and TRBJ2-4; 8 bases align to TRBD1. CDR3 length: 15 residues. Germline values: CDR1 MDHEN, CDR2 SYDVKM. V lost 6 bases and J lost 3; bases outside the gene matches: 7.

The chain is built from TRBV9 and TRBJ1-6, with D possibly being TRBD1 (5 bases). The CDR3 loop spans 14 amino acids. CDR1 and CDR2 (germline): SGDLS, YYNGEE. V shed 4 bases and J shed 5 bases, with 10 bases lying between them. CDR3 amino acids: CASSPGSNNSPLHF. CDR3 coding DNA: TGTGCCAGCAGCCCAGGGTCCAATAATTCACCCCTCCACTTT.

This clone was recorded only once. The genes are TRBV15 and TRBJ2-7; 9 positions match TRBD2. The germline CDR1 and CDR2 sequences are LNHNV and YYDKDF (reference sequence). The length of the CDR3 is 15 residues. The V gene end was trimmed by 0 bases and the J gene end by 7 bases; junction bases not matched to a gene: 7. This chain's CDR3 is CATSREPSGDLEQYF. The CDR3 DNA reads as TGTGCCACCAGCAGAGAGCCTAGCGGGGATTTGGAGCAGTACTTC.

This chain connects TRBV27 to TRBJ2-5; the D gene is possibly TRBD1 (6 bases). The germline CDR1 and CDR2 sequences are MNHEY and SMNVEV (reference sequence). This CDR3 contains 13 residues. The V end was cut by 7 bases, the J end by 4 bases, with 13 bases between. The CDR3 bases are TGTGCCAGCACCCAGCGAGGGGGAGAGACCCAGTACTTC. Translation: CASTQRGGETQYF.

The gene calls are TRBV25-1 and TRBJ1-1; D is perhaps TRBD1 (6 bases). Trimming pared 4 bases from V and 5 bases from J, leaving 17 bases between. CDR3 length: 15 amino acids. Germline assignment: CDR1 MGHDK and CDR2 SYGVNS. CDR3 sequence (DNA): TGTGCCAGCAGTGTAACCGGGACACCGAGGACTGAAGCTTTCTTT. Its translation is CASSVTGTPRTEAFF.

The rearrangement links TRBV7-2 to TRBJ1-2; TRBD1 might be the D (6 bases). The CDR3 totals 12 residues. V was cut by 3 bases and J by 11 bases, with 13 bases left in between. Germline values: CDR1 SGHTA, CDR2 FQGNSA. This CDR3 is CASSFRTGIYTF. CDR3 nucleotide sequence: TGTGCCAGCAGCTTCCGAACAGGGATATACACCTTC. The full variable domain, completed using reference TRBV7-2 and TRBJ1-2, is GAGVSQSPSNKVTEKGKDVELRCDPISGHTALYWYRQSLGQGLEFLIYFQGNSAPDKSGLPSDRFSAERTGGSVSTLTIQRTQQEDSAVYLCASSFRTGIYTFGSGTRLTVV.

This clone appeared once. The chain links TRBV27 to TRBJ2-7; D may be TRBD1 (6 bases). Germline V lookup: CDR1 MNHEY, CDR2 SMNVEV (reference sequence). The CDR3 is 16 amino acids. Trimming stripped 3 bases from V and 3 bases from J, with 18 bases between. The CDR3 loop reads CASSFDKTTGLYEQYF. In nucleotides, the CDR3 is TGTGCCAGCAGTTTTGACAAAACGACAGGACTCTACGAGCAGTACTTC.

The V gene is TRBV28, the J gene TRBJ2-1; 16 bases line up with TRBD2. V shed 7 bases and J 9 bases; nucleotides not matched to a gene: 6. Germline V gene data show CDR1 as MDHEN and CDR2 as SYDVKM. This CDR3 region has 15 residues. CDR3 sequence reads: CASKGLAGGPLEQFF. The CDR3 bases are TGTGCCAGCAAGGGACTAGCGGGGGGGCCGCTTGAGCAGTTCTTC.

In DNA form, the CDR3 reads TGTGCCAGCAGTTCTCCGGGGACAGCTAGCTCCTACAATGAGCAGTTCTTC. Translating it yields CASSSPGTASSYNEQFF. The chain employs TRBV6-2 or TRBV6-3 and TRBJ2-1; TRBD1 agrees at 7 bases. Germline assignment: CDR1 MNHEY and CDR2 SVGEGT. J lost 0 bases, V lost 4 bases, and 9 bases had no gene match. The CDR3 is 17 amino acids.

J is TRBJ1-3 and V is TRBV4-1, with 9 bases matching TRBD1. V shed 3 bases and J 5 bases; nucleotides not matched to a gene: 8. CDR3 length: 16 residues. CDR1 and CDR2 (germline): MGHRA, YSYEKL. The chain's CDR3 is CASSHKPGQGRNTIYF. The CDR3 region has the DNA TGCGCCAGCAGCCATAAACCGGGACAGGGTCGAAACACCATATATTTT.

CDR3 DNA sequence: TGTGCCAGCAGTGTCCAGGGTCTGGGTGAGCAGTACTTC. Translated: CASSVQGLGEQYF. The J gene is TRBJ2-7, the V gene TRBV12-3 or TRBV12-4; D may be TRBD1 (5 bases). The ends were cut back, 5 bases at V and 7 bases at J, with 15 bases in the middle. The CDR3 is 13 amino acids.

The CDR3 protein is CASSPQGGGTDTQYF. DNA for the CDR3: TGTGCCAGCAGCCCTCAGGGGGGAGGAACAGATACGCAGTATTTT. This rearrangement joins TRBV7-2 to TRBJ2-3; tentative D call: TRBD1 (7 bases). The V gene's germline CDR1 is SGHTA and CDR2 FQGNSA. V shed 5 bases and J shed 3 bases, with 15 bases lying between them. The CDR3 consists of 15 residues. Combining the CDR3 with reference TRBV7-2 and TRBJ2-3 gives the whole variable domain GAGVSQSPSNKVTEKGKDVELRCDPISGHTALYWYRQSLGQGLEFLIYFQGNSAPDKSGLPSDRFSAERTGGSVSTLTIQRTQQEDSAVYLCASSPQGGGTDTQYFGPGTRLTVL.

The chain carries TRBV6-6 and TRBJ2-3, with 9 positions matching TRBD2. Unmatched junction bases numbered 10, after V lost 3 bases and J lost 6 bases. Germline V gene lookup returns CDR1 MNHNY and CDR2 SVGAGI (reference sequence). The CDR3 consists of 16 residues. The CDR3 bases are TGTGCCAGCAGTTATGGGCGGGGGGGCCGACTGGATACGCAGTATTTT. This gives the protein CASSYGRGGRLDTQYF.

The genes are TRBV16 and TRBJ1-4, with TRBD1 matching over 11 bases. Per germline, CDR1 KGHSY and CDR2 FQNENV. CDR3 length equals 15 residues. Trimming at V came to 2 bases and at J to 7 bases, leaving 3 bases not matched to a gene. The DNA of the CDR3 is TGTGCCAGCAGCCAACTGGGGACAGGGGGTGAAAAACTGTTTTTT. It codes for CASSQLGTGGEKLFF.

This clone showed up just a few times. J is TRBJ2-7 and V is TRBV7-2; maybe TRBD2 (6 bases). Germline lookup yields CDR1 SGHTA and CDR2 FQGNSA. The CDR3 length is 15 residues. V gave up 5 bases and J gave up 4 bases, with 18 bases separating them. CDR3 nucleotides: TGTGCCAGCAGCCTTCAGGGCGGGGCTGCTTACGAGCAGTACTTC. Encoded protein: CASSLQGGAAYEQYF.